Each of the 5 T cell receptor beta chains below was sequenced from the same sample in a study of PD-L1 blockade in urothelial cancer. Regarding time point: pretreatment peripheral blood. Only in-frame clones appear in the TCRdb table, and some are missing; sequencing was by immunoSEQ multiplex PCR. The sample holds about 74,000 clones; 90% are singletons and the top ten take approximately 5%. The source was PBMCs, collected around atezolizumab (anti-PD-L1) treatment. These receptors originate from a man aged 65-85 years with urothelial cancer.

DNA of the CDR3: TGTGCCAGCAGGCTCGACAGGGGCAACGAGCAGTACTTC. This translates into CASRLDRGNEQYF. The rearrangement uses TRBV6-1 and TRBJ2-7; 8 nucleotides line up with TRBD1. V gave up 6 bases and J gave up 5 bases; unmatched junction bases: 6. The CDR3 runs to 13 residues. Germline V gene data show CDR1 as MNHNS and CDR2 as SASEGT.

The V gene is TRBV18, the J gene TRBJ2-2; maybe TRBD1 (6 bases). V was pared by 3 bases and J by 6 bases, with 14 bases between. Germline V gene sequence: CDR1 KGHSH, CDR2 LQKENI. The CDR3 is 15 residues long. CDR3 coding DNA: TGTGCCAGCTCACCGGCCTTACAGGGATCCGGGGAGCTGTTTTTT. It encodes CASSPALQGSGELFF.

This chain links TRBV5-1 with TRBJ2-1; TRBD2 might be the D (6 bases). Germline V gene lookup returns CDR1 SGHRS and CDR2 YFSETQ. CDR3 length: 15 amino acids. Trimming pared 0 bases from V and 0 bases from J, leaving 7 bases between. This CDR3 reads CASSLGGGSYNEQFF. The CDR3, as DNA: TGCGCCAGCAGCTTGGGGGGAGGCTCCTACAATGAGCAGTTCTTC.

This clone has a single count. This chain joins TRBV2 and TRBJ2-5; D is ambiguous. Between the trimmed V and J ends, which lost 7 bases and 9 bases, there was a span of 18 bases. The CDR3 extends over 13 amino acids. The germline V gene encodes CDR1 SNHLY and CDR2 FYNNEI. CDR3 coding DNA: TGTGCCAGCAATTCGGTCCCGAGCGAGGCCCAGTACTTC. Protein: CASNSVPSEAQYF.

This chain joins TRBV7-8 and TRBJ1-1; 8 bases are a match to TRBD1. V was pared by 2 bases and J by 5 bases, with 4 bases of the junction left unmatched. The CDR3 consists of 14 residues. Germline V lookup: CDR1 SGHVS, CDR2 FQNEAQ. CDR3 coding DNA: TGTGCCAGCAGCTTAATAGACAGGGGTACTGAAGCTTTCTTT. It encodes CASSLIDRGTEAFF.